The 28 T cell receptor beta chains below were found in one sample sequenced in a study of T-cell reconstitution after alpha-beta-depleted transplantation in children. Unique molecular identifiers were incorporated during preparation of the TCRbeta library. TCRdb re-analysed the PCR reads in MiXCR, keeping a single row per CDR3 protein. The sample yields about 340,000 distinct CDR3 sequences, around 16% seen once. Sequenced here: PBMCs, mostly from graft donor cells, sampled 360 days after TCRalphabeta/CD19-depleted stem cell transplant. The receptors shown here come from a male patient between 2 and 15 years old who had a stem cell transplant for acute lymphoblastic leukemia, so the T cells may come from the graft donor.

There are a few counts of this clonotype. The DNA is left out, because the CDR3 cannot be placed on it with certainty; the CDR3 is given as TCRdb lists it. The J gene is TRBJ2-3, the V gene TRBV7-5; the DNA was not compared with TRBD2, the D call given in the table. TRBV7-5 is listed as a pseudogene. The CDR3 length is 16 residues, termini included. The CDR3 protein is CISVQRWAPPTDTQYF.

This chain connects TRBV29-1 to TRBJ1-1; D gene unclear. The germline gives CDR1 SQVTM, CDR2 ANQGSEA. This CDR3 region has 11 residues. V was trimmed by 4 bases and J by 4 bases, leaving 7 bases between them. The CDR3 sequence: CSVGQVTEAFF. The CDR3, as DNA: TGCAGCGTTGGGCAGGTCACTGAAGCTTTCTTT.

This clonotype appeared a few times. For the CDR3, the DNA is TGTGCCAGCTACTCTAGCGGTTCCTACGAGCAGTACTTC. It is translated as CASYSSGSYEQYF. The rearrangement uses TRBV12-3 or TRBV12-4 and TRBJ2-7, with 7 bases aligning to TRBD2. The CDR3 is 13 amino acids. Trimming removed 8 bases from V and 1 base from J; junction bases left unmatched: 5.

In its sample, this clonotype was seen a few times. The chain employs TRBV20-1 and TRBJ2-3; 11 bases agree with TRBD1. The J segment lost 5 bases and the V segment lost 8 bases, leaving 9 bases of the junction unmatched. CDR3 length equals 14 residues. Germline CDR1 DFQATT, CDR2 SNEGSKA (reference sequence). CDR3 nucleotides: TGCAGTACGGACAGGGGGCAACGGAGAGATACGCAGTATTTT. Translation gives CSTDRGQRRDTQYF.

CDR3 bases: TGCGCCAGCAGCCAGAGGAACACCGGGGAGCTGTTTTTT. Its protein is CASSQRNTGELFF. V and J are TRBV4-1 and TRBJ2-2; D gene uncertain. This CDR3 contains 13 residues. Looked up from germline, CDR1 is MGHRA and CDR2 is YSYEKL. V was trimmed by 3 bases and J by 1 base, leaving 3 bases between them.

The chain is built from TRBV6-2 or TRBV6-3 and TRBJ2-1, with 7 bases matching TRBD2. Germline-derived CDR1 and CDR2 are MNHEY and SVGEGT. The CDR3 runs 14 residues. The trim removed 5 bases at V and 8 bases at J, leaving 9 bases unmatched. CDR3 bases: TGTGCCAGCAGTCCACTAGCGTATAACGATGAGCAGTTCTTC. Translating gives CASSPLAYNDEQFF.

The V gene is TRBV5-1, the J gene TRBJ2-6; D is tentatively TRBD1 or TRBD2 (5 bases each). The CDR3 is 16 amino acids. With 4 bases removed from V and 2 bases from J, the gap between germline ends came to 13 bases. CDR1 SGHRS and CDR2 YFSETQ come from the germline V gene. DNA of the CDR3: TGCGCCAGCAGCCCCCCCGGGACCCCTGGGGCCAACGTCCTGACTTTC. Its protein product is CASSPPGTPGANVLTF.

The gene calls are TRBV28 and TRBJ2-7; the D is unclear. V was pared by 6 bases and J by 3 bases, with 27 bases between. CDR1 and CDR2 (germline): MDHEN, SYDVKM. The CDR3 is made up of 18 amino acids. The CDR3 nucleotides read TGTGCCAGCAGCCCCCCCCCGGGTCGAGCAAAGGCGTACTACGAGCAGTACTTC. Translating it yields CASSPPPGRAKAYYEQYF.

The V gene is TRBV3-1, the J gene TRBJ1-2; possibly TRBD1 for D (5 bases). V was trimmed by 4 bases and J by 4 bases, leaving 19 bases between them. The germline V gene encodes CDR1 LGHDT and CDR2 YNNKEL (reference sequence). The CDR3 spans 16 residues. The chain's CDR3 is CASSPGRARDSYGYTF. The CDR3 nucleotides read TGTGCCAGCAGCCCCGGCCGGGCCAGGGATAGCTATGGCTACACCTTC.

In this sample, this clonotype turned up many times. The J gene is TRBJ2-1, the V gene TRBV29-1; 7 positions match TRBD2. Losses at the gene ends were 6 bases for V and 3 bases for J; bases not matched to a gene: 11. The CDR3 extends over 15 amino acids. The germline CDR1 and CDR2 sequences are SQVTM and ANQGSEA. CDR3 bases: TGCAGCGTCCCCCACGGAGCGGGGATCTACAATGAGCAGTTCTTC. Its protein is CSVPHGAGIYNEQFF.

This clonotype occurred a few times. V usage is TRBV6-5 and J usage is TRBJ2-7; D is ambiguous. Looked up from germline, CDR1 is MNHEY and CDR2 is SVGAGI. V was clipped by 2 bases and J by 3 bases, with 11 bases between them. The CDR3 runs to 14 residues. CDR3 in amino acids: CASSYGLVGYEQYF. The CDR3 DNA is TGTGCCAGCAGTTACGGCCTAGTCGGCTACGAGCAGTACTTC.

This clonotype was seen a handful of times. The J gene is TRBJ2-5, the V gene TRBV28; 10 bases map to TRBD2. In germline, CDR1 is MDHEN, CDR2 SYDVKM. There are 17 residues in the CDR3. Trimming at V came to 3 bases and at J to 4 bases, leaving 11 bases not matched to a gene. The CDR3 nucleotides are TGTGCCAGCAGTTTGAGACACGGGACTAGCGAGAGAGAGACCCAGTACTTC. Protein: CASSLRHGTSERETQYF.

This chain connects TRBV12-3 or TRBV12-4 to TRBJ2-7; TRBD1 matches at 7 bases. The CDR3 length is 14 residues. Trimming removed 6 bases from V and 6 bases from J; junction bases left unmatched: 11. CDR3 in amino acids: CASSYRGRTAEQYF. CDR3 sequence (DNA): TGTGCCAGCAGCTACAGGGGACGGACTGCCGAGCAGTACTTC.

J is TRBJ2-6 and V is TRBV6-1; the D gene is possibly TRBD2 (6 bases). Trimming removed 6 bases at V and 0 bases at J, with 18 bases between. The CDR3 totals 18 residues. From germline, CDR1 is MNHNS and CDR2 SASEGT. CDR3 coding DNA: TGTGCCAGCAGAGGCTCCGGGGACTCCTCCTCTGGGGCCAACGTCCTGACTTTC. This sequence encodes CASRGSGDSSSGANVLTF.

This clonotype showed up many times. The chain employs TRBV29-1 and TRBJ2-2; 10 nucleotides align to TRBD2. V lost 5 bases, J lost 2 bases, and 5 bases stayed unmatched. Germline V lookup: CDR1 SQVTM, CDR2 ANQGSEA. The CDR3 is made up of 15 amino acids. The CDR3 is CSVSTSGINTGELFF. The CDR3 coding sequence is TGCAGCGTTAGCACTAGCGGGATAAACACCGGGGAGCTGTTTTTT.

This clonotype has a count of ten or more. The chain recombines TRBV4-3 with TRBJ2-3; possibly TRBD2 for D (5 bases). CDR3 length equals 16 residues. Trimming left V 4 bases short and J 6 bases short, with 20 bases between. CDR1 and CDR2 from the germline V gene are LGHNA and YSLEER. CDR3: CASSPSGPLGKDTQYF. The DNA of the CDR3 is TGCGCCAGCAGCCCCTCCGGGCCCCTCGGGAAGGATACGCAGTATTTT.

The chain couples TRBV6-2 or TRBV6-3 to TRBJ2-1, with 10 positions matching TRBD2. CDR1 is MNHEY and CDR2 is SVGEGT in the germline V gene. The length of the CDR3 is 15 residues. With V trimmed by 8 bases and J by 7 bases, 11 bases remained unmatched. The CDR3 region has the DNA TGTGCCAGCTCCGTTCCGGGACTAGCGCGGAATGAGCAGTTCTTC. Its protein is CASSVPGLARNEQFF.

The V call is TRBV6-5, the J call TRBJ2-1; D is undetermined. The CDR3 consists of 12 residues. Germline V gene lookup returns CDR1 MNHEY and CDR2 SVGAGI. V shed 4 bases and J shed 5 bases, with 6 bases lying between them. CDR3 nucleotide sequence: TGTGCCAGCAGTTCCTCGGACAATGAGCAGTTCTTC. Protein product: CASSSSDNEQFF.

The sample holds many counts of this clonotype. At one boundary the junction diverges from the germline segment, which might be a read error. The rearrangement uses TRBV7-9 and TRBJ1-1; D uncertain. The CDR3 has 15 residues. Germline V gives CDR1 SEHNR, CDR2 FQNEAQ (reference sequence). CDR3 in DNA: TGCGCCAGCAGCTTGGCCGGTACGGGGAACACTGAAGCTTTCTTT. It specifies CASSLAGTGNTEAFF.

The table lists this clonotype with many counts. The chain is built from TRBV4-1 and TRBJ2-1, with TRBD2 as a possible D gene (6 bases). The germline V and J ends were trimmed by 4 bases and 0 bases, with 16 bases remaining between them. CDR3 size: 17 residues. Germline CDR1 MGHRA, CDR2 YSYEKL. This CDR3 reads CASSLVPGGSSYNEQFF. In DNA, the CDR3 is TGCGCCAGCAGCCTTGTCCCTGGGGGGAGCTCCTACAATGAGCAGTTCTTC.

Many counts were recorded for this clonotype. CDR3 bases: TGTGCCATCTCAGAACTAGCGGGCGGTGACGATACGCAGTATTTT. The encoded protein is CAISELAGGDDTQYF. The rearrangement uses TRBV10-3 and TRBJ2-3; the match to TRBD2 covers 9 bases. V lost 8 bases, J lost 6 bases, and 12 bases stayed unmatched. In germline, CDR1 is ENHRY, CDR2 SYGVKD. This CDR3 has 15 amino acids.

This chain joins TRBV11-2 and TRBJ2-2; D gene ambiguous. Deletions cut 0 bases from V and 11 bases from J, with 16 bases between. The germline V gene encodes CDR1 SGHAT and CDR2 FQNNGV. The CDR3 is 15 residues long. CDR3 DNA sequence: TGTGCCAGCAGCTTAGATCGGTACAGTTACAGCGAGCTGTTTTTT. The encoded protein is CASSLDRYSYSELFF.

The rearrangement joins TRBV12-3 or TRBV12-4 to TRBJ2-5; D remains unclear. CDR3 length: 13 residues. V was pared by 7 bases and J by 9 bases, with 18 bases between. The CDR3: CASKSTGNFAQYF. The CDR3 nucleotides are TGTGCCAGCAAAAGTACTGGCAATTTCGCCCAGTACTTC.

With respect to this clonotype: A clone one base away is much larger, so this may be a read error. The V and J genes are TRBV7-2 and TRBJ2-1; D is unresolved. Germline V gives CDR1 SGHTA, CDR2 FQGNSA. V was pared by 1 base and J by 5 bases, with 3 bases between. CDR3 length equals 12 residues. CDR3 residues: CASSLENNEQFF. The CDR3 DNA reads as TGTGCCAGCAGCTTAGAGAACAATGAGCAGTTCTTC.

This clonotype turned up a few times. V usage is TRBV20-1 and J usage is TRBJ2-1, with 12 bases matching TRBD2. V lost 6 bases to trimming and J lost 5 bases; unmatched junction nucleotides: 11. The germline CDR1 and CDR2 sequences are DFQATT and SNEGSKA (reference sequence). This CDR3 comprises 16 residues. CDR3 loop: CSALRLAGVEDNEQFF. The CDR3 DNA sequence: TGCAGTGCCCTAAGACTAGCGGGAGTCGAGGACAATGAGCAGTTCTTC.

The gene calls are TRBV5-1 and TRBJ2-1, with 8 positions matching TRBD1. V shed 4 bases and J 0 bases; nucleotides not matched to a gene: 6. There are 16 residues in the CDR3. Per the germline V gene, CDR1 is SGHRS and CDR2 is YFSETQ. The CDR3 is CASSPPQGDSYNEQFF. CDR3 sequence (DNA): TGCGCCAGCAGCCCCCCACAGGGGGACTCCTACAATGAGCAGTTCTTC.

This clonotype was seen only a few times. The CDR3, as DNA: TGTGCCACCAGCAGACGTCGAGCGGGACTAGCGGGAGCAATCTACGAGCAGTACTTC. Its protein is CATSRRRAGLAGAIYEQYF. J is TRBJ2-7 and V is TRBV15, with 14 positions matching TRBD2. CDR3 length equals 19 residues. Germline values: CDR1 LNHNV, CDR2 YYDKDF (reference sequence). Losses at the gene ends were 2 bases for V and 3 bases for J; bases not matched to a gene: 12. The full variable domain, in which reference TRBV15 and TRBJ2-7 provide the parts outside the CDR3, is DAMVIQNPRYQVTQFGKPVTLSCSQTLNHNVMYWYQQKSSQAPKLLFHYYDKDFNNEADTPDNFQSRRPNTSFCFLDIRSPGLGDTAMYLCATSRRRAGLAGAIYEQYFGPGTRLTVT.

This clonotype showed up many times. V gene TRBV20-1 combines with J gene TRBJ2-1, with 7 bases fitting TRBD2. Per the germline V gene, CDR1 is DFQATT and CDR2 is SNEGSKA (reference sequence). CDR3 length: 12 amino acids. With 1 base clipped from V and 14 bases from J, the junction kept 8 bases outside the gene matches. The CDR3 DNA sequence: TGCAGTGCTAGAGGGCTAGCGGAGGGAAAGTTCTTC. Translating gives CSARGLAEGKFF.